One sample yielded the 26 T cell receptor beta chains listed below, sequenced in a study of regulatory T cells in long-lasting Graves disease. HTBI primers from iRepertoire and Arm-PCR of CDR3 regions yielded the TCR beta libraries. MiXCR, run by TCRdb on the multiplex PCR reads, gives a single entry per CDR3 protein. Of about 450,000 distinct CDR3 sequences listed, approximately 16% were seen once; the top ten hold about 10%. Time point here: newly diagnosed GD, antithyroid drugs for less than 3 months. PBMC-extracted RNA yielded the TCR library. This sample also appeared in a second study, on T cells in Graves' hyperthyroidism and ophthalmopathy.

Sequencing was performed on peripheral blood mononuclear cells (PBMCs), taken at new diagnosis, from a patient treated with antithyroid drugs. The receptors were sampled from a woman aged 25 to 39 with Graves disease.

A few counts support this clonotype. CDR3 nucleotides: TGTGCCAGCAGCCCCACCTCGCGGGAAGGGGAGCTGTTTTTT. This sequence encodes CASSPTSREGELFF. The J gene is TRBJ2-2, the V gene TRBV9; maybe TRBD2 (6 bases). The length of the CDR3 is 14 residues. Deletions cut 4 bases from V and 8 bases from J, with 15 bases between. From germline, CDR1 is SGDLS and CDR2 YYNGEE.

This clonotype has at least ten counts. V is TRBV10-3 and J is TRBJ1-1, with D perhaps matching TRBD1 (5 bases). Germline V gene data show CDR1 as ENHRY and CDR2 as SYGVKD. CDR3 length equals 14 residues. Trimming removed 1 base at V and 4 bases at J, with 10 bases between. CDR3 in amino acids: CAISEFQRGTEAFF. The CDR3 DNA reads TGTGCCATCAGTGAGTTTCAAAGGGGCACTGAAGCTTTCTTT.

This clonotype was counted many times. V usage is TRBV5-1 and J usage is TRBJ1-6, with 11 bases fitting TRBD1. The V gene's germline CDR1 is SGHRS and CDR2 YFSETQ. This CDR3 is built from 16 residues. V gave up 3 bases and J gave up 13 bases; unmatched junction bases: 12. The DNA for the CDR3 is TGCGCCAGCAGCTCCCAGGGACAGGGGGGGTCTACTCCCCTCCACTTT. Its protein product is CASSSQGQGGSTPLHF. Looking up the rest from reference TRBV5-1 and TRBJ1-6 gives the full variable domain: KAGVTQTPRYLIKTRGQQVTLSCSPISGHRSVSWYQQTPGQGLQFLFEYFSETQRNKGNFPGRFSGRQFSNSRSEMNVSTLELGDSALYLCASSSQGQGGSTPLHFGNGTRLTVT.

This rearrangement joins TRBV7-2 to TRBJ2-7, with 11 bases matching TRBD2. CDR1 and CDR2 (germline): SGHTA, FQGNSA. The CDR3 is 14 residues long. The V gene end was trimmed by 4 bases and the J gene end by 6 bases; junction bases not matched to a gene: 5. CDR3 sequence (DNA): TGTGCCAGCAGCTCCCCTAGCGGGAGGCTCGAGCAGTACTTC. Translating gives CASSSPSGRLEQYF.

This clonotype was seen ten or more times. The V and J genes are TRBV6-1 and TRBJ1-1; D is perhaps TRBD1 (5 bases). The CDR3 covers 14 residues. The V gene's germline CDR1 is MNHNS and CDR2 SASEGT. The V and J ends lost 8 bases and 3 bases respectively, with 16 bases between them. The CDR3, as DNA: TGTGCCAGCGCGAAAGCCAGGGCGGACACTGAAGCTTTCTTT. Translated, it gives CASAKARADTEAFF.

This clonotype came up many times. This chain uses TRBV28 with TRBJ1-2; TRBD1 agrees at 7 bases. The germline V gene encodes CDR1 MDHEN and CDR2 SYDVKM. V dropped 7 bases and J dropped 5; count of bases not matched to a gene: 10. The CDR3 is 14 amino acids. The CDR3 DNA reads TGTGCCAGCACTCTGGGCGGGACAGCATATGGCTACACCTTC. Residues: CASTLGGTAYGYTF.

Of note for this clonotype: A much larger clone sits a single nucleotide away, making a read error possible. The gene calls are TRBV7-3 and TRBJ2-5; 12 positions agree with TRBD2. This CDR3 comprises 19 residues. The V segment lost 8 bases and the J segment 11 bases; nucleotides outside the gene matches: 27. Germline values: CDR1 SGHTA, CDR2 FQGTGA. CDR3 in amino acids: CASASGRVEFSGSYNEQYF. DNA for the CDR3: TGTGCCAGCGCTAGCGGGAGGGTTGAATTTAGCGGCTCCTACAATGAGCAGTACTTC.

The chain carries TRBV7-3 and TRBJ2-1; either TRBD1 or TRBD2 may fit D (5 bases each). Deletions cut 7 bases from V and 8 bases from J, with 15 bases between. The length of the CDR3 is 13 residues. Germline V CDR1 and CDR2: SGHTA, FQGTGA. The CDR3 spells CASTPRRGDEQFF. CDR3 coding DNA: TGTGCCAGCACCCCCCGTCGAGGGGATGAGCAGTTCTTC.

This clonotype was detected a few times. V usage is TRBV7-6 and J usage is TRBJ2-3; either TRBD1 or TRBD2 may fit D (6 bases each). Trimming took 5 bases from V and 1 from J, leaving 19 bases between them. From germline, CDR1 is SGHVS and CDR2 FNYEAQ. The CDR3 consists of 17 residues. CDR3 protein: CASSRTIEGGGTDTQYF. The CDR3 coding sequence is TGTGCCAGCAGCCGTACTATAGAGGGGGGCGGCACAGATACGCAGTATTTT.

This chain uses TRBV13 with TRBJ2-2; the D is unclear. From germline, CDR1 is PRHDT and CDR2 FYEKMQ (reference sequence). The ends were cut back, 3 bases at V and 6 bases at J, with 8 bases in the middle. The CDR3 contains 13 residues. CDR3 sequence: CASSFGFAGELFF. The DNA of the CDR3 is TGTGCCAGCAGCTTCGGTTTTGCCGGGGAGCTGTTTTTT.

The sample holds many counts of this clonotype. The genes are TRBV28 and TRBJ1-1; tentative D call: TRBD1 (6 bases). The V end was cut by 10 bases, the J end by 5 bases, with 17 bases between. In germline, CDR1 is MDHEN, CDR2 SYDVKM. The CDR3 extends over 13 amino acids. The CDR3 region has the DNA TGTGCCACCATAACGGGGGGCTGGACTGAAGCTTTCTTT. Protein sequence: CATITGGWTEAFF.

This clonotype was observed a handful of times. The J gene is TRBJ2-5, the V gene TRBV5-1, with 12 bases fitting TRBD2. The V gene end was trimmed by 6 bases and the J gene end by 5 bases; junction bases not matched to a gene: 8. The CDR3 is 15 residues long. Germline V gene lookup returns CDR1 SGHRS and CDR2 YFSETQ. CDR3 bases: TGCGCCAGCACCACTCGGACTAGCGGGATGGAGACCCAGTACTTC. This gives the protein CASTTRTSGMETQYF.

This clonotype was detected many times. This chain joins TRBV13 and TRBJ1-2; D remains ambiguous. Trimming stripped 3 bases from V and 7 bases from J, with 9 bases between. Germline CDR1 is PRHDT and CDR2 is FYEKMQ (reference sequence). This CDR3 has 12 residues. The CDR3 protein is CASSFTLGGYTF. The CDR3 nucleotides read TGTGCCAGCAGCTTCACCCTTGGTGGCTACACCTTC.

This clonotype was seen repeatedly, ten times or more. The rearrangement uses TRBV13 and TRBJ2-1; D is possibly TRBD1 (6 bases). The CDR3 is made up of 16 amino acids. V shed 5 bases and J shed 8 bases, with 22 bases lying between them. Germline V lookup: CDR1 PRHDT, CDR2 FYEKMQ (reference sequence). This CDR3 is CASSLLGTFSRDEQFF. The DNA for the CDR3 is TGTGCCAGCAGCCTCCTCGGGACATTCTCCCGGGATGAGCAGTTCTTC.

Only a few counts were recorded for this clonotype. This chain joins TRBV9 and TRBJ2-7; TRBD2 might be the D (5 bases). Germline-derived CDR1 and CDR2 are SGDLS and YYNGEE. V was shortened by 5 bases and J by 3 bases, with 15 bases between the two germline ends. The length of the CDR3 is 14 residues. The CDR3 reads CASSEGRLYYEQYF. CDR3 sequence (DNA): TGTGCCAGCAGTGAGGGTCGTCTCTACTACGAGCAGTACTTC.

To note about this clonotype: A much larger clonotype is one base distant, so this may be a read error. The chain has TRBV20-1 and TRBJ2-5; 7 bases align to TRBD2. From germline, CDR1 is DFQATT and CDR2 SNEGSKA (reference sequence). The CDR3 totals 15 residues. CDR3 nucleotide sequence: TGCAGTGCCCGTCTTACTAGCGATACTACCAATGAGCAGTCCTTC. Its translation is CSARLTSDTTNEQSF.

This clonotype was seen many times. V usage is TRBV20-1 and J usage is TRBJ1-1; D may be TRBD1 (6 bases). CDR1 is DFQATT and CDR2 is SNEGSKA in the germline V gene (reference sequence). CDR3 length: 13 amino acids. Trimming left V 1 base short and J 6 bases short, with 12 bases between. The CDR3: CSARAGDFSEAFF. The CDR3 DNA reads as TGCAGTGCTAGAGCAGGGGACTTTTCTGAAGCTTTCTTT.

This clonotype was found many times. The chain employs TRBV7-2 and TRBJ1-1; D is ambiguous. The CDR3 extends over 14 amino acids. Looked up from germline, CDR1 is SGHTA and CDR2 is FQGNSA. V dropped 5 bases and J dropped 1 base, with 11 bases sitting between them. CDR3 DNA: TGTGCCAGCAGCCTACGACACCGGAACACTGAAGCTTTCTTT. Its translation is CASSLRHRNTEAFF. The full variable domain, its missing parts supplied by reference TRBV7-2 and TRBJ1-1, is GAGVSQSPSNKVTEKGKDVELRCDPISGHTALYWYRQSLGQGLEFLIYFQGNSAPDKSGLPSDRFSAERTGGSVSTLTIQRTQQEDSAVYLCASSLRHRNTEAFFGQGTRLTVV.

At least ten counts were recorded for this clonotype. The V gene is TRBV30, the J gene TRBJ2-1, with TRBD2 identical over 15 bases. Germline V lookup: CDR1 GTSNPN, CDR2 SVGIG (reference sequence). With V trimmed by 0 bases and J by 10 bases, 16 bases remained unmatched. CDR3 length: 19 residues. CDR3 protein: CAWSVLTMGLAGGKDEQFF. The CDR3 coding sequence is TGTGCCTGGAGTGTACTAACGATGGGACTAGCGGGAGGAAAAGACGAGCAGTTCTTC.

J is TRBJ2-3 and V is TRBV5-1; 10 bases agree with TRBD2. This CDR3 contains 17 residues. V lost 4 bases to trimming and J lost 1 base; unmatched junction nucleotides: 9. The germline V gene encodes CDR1 SGHRS and CDR2 YFSETQ. DNA of the CDR3: TGCGCCAGCAGCCAACTACTAGCGGGAAGACGCACAGATACGCAGTATTTT. This codes for CASSQLLAGRRTDTQYF.

The J gene is TRBJ1-3, the V gene TRBV18; 7 nucleotides agree with TRBD1. J was trimmed by 3 bases and V by 5 bases; bases with no gene match: 13. CDR3 length: 17 residues. The V gene's germline CDR1 is KGHSH and CDR2 LQKENI. CDR3 DNA sequence: TGTGCCAGCTCAGCGACTCACGACAGGGTGTTTGGAAACACCATATATTTT. This sequence encodes CASSATHDRVFGNTIYF.

This clonotype was seen many times. This chain joins TRBV6-5 and TRBJ2-7; TRBD1 aligns across 8 bases. The CDR3 covers 15 residues. The germline CDR1 and CDR2 sequences are MNHEY and SVGAGI. V was pared by 2 bases and J by 2 bases, with 5 bases of the junction left unmatched. The CDR3 sequence: CASSYIQGQAYEQYF. The CDR3 DNA is TGTGCCAGCAGTTACATACAGGGACAGGCCTACGAGCAGTACTTC.

There are many counts of this clonotype. The chain carries TRBV24-1 and TRBJ2-1, with TRBD2 matching over 10 bases. The trim removed 5 bases at V and 2 bases at J, leaving 2 bases unmatched. The CDR3 is 15 residues long. CDR1 is KGHDR and CDR2 is SFDVKD in the germline V gene. The CDR3 sequence is CATSGGTSAYNEQFF. DNA of the CDR3: TGTGCCACCAGTGGGGGGACTAGCGCCTACAATGAGCAGTTCTTC.

This clonotype was found many times. The rearrangement joins TRBV3-1 to TRBJ2-1; tentatively, D is TRBD2 (6 bases). Germline lookup yields CDR1 LGHDT and CDR2 YNNKEL (reference sequence). V dropped 0 bases and J dropped 4 bases, with 16 bases sitting between them. The CDR3 consists of 17 residues. CDR3: CASSQDPSSASYNEQFF. CDR3 in DNA: TGTGCCAGCAGCCAAGATCCTTCTAGCGCTTCATACAATGAGCAGTTCTTC.

This clonotype was found many times. The chain carries TRBV27 and TRBJ1-6; D gene uncertain. V dropped 3 bases and J dropped 3 bases, with 0 bases sitting between them. Germline lookup yields CDR1 MNHEY and CDR2 SMNVEV (reference sequence). The CDR3 sequence is 12 residues long. The CDR3 is CASSFYNSPLHF. The CDR3 coding sequence is TGTGCCAGCAGTTTCTATAATTCACCCCTCCACTTT.

This clonotype was counted many times. This chain's CDR3 is CASSSQGIEAFF. The CDR3 DNA is TGTGCCAGCAGCTCGCAGGGGATTGAAGCTTTCTTT. The chain links TRBV3-1 to TRBJ1-1, with D perhaps matching TRBD1 (6 bases). V lost 5 bases and J lost 7, with 11 bases in between. Germline CDR1 is LGHDT and CDR2 is YNNKEL (reference sequence). This CDR3 comprises 12 residues.